This section outlines one TCR beta chain sequence together with its context. What it recognizes is unknown. The entry originates in a study of cytomegalovirus exposure and HLA in healthy donors. Germline V CDR1 and CDR2: SGHRS, YFSETQ. The J segment lost 2 bases and the V segment lost 0 bases, leaving 8 bases of the junction unmatched. The CDR3 runs to 18 residues. At collection, donors were nominally healthy, but unrecorded immune exposures were probable. Study findings and constraints: Some public TCRs appeared in many individuals, while most sequences were rare. TCR beta sequences reportedly predicted the HLA-A and HLA-B alleles of most subjects accurately. The number of N-insertions in an Asian-associated ancestry cluster was reportedly below the 666-donor mean in a later analysis.

60 Vbeta and 13 Jbeta primers were used in PCR. Measured with immunoSEQ multiplex PCR; TCRdb has only the in-frame clones, and not every one. The sample includes some 140,000 clones, around 79% seen only once; the top ten take about 2.6%. Sequenced input: PBMCs. The chain uses TRBV5-1 and TRBJ2-3; TRBD2 matches 11 bases. The origin of this receptor is a man younger than 30 in good health and CMV-seronegative. The CDR3 nucleotides read TGCGCCAGCAGCTTGGGGAGCCTAGCGGGGGGCATCACAGATACGCAGTATTTT. Its protein product is CASSLGSLAGGITDTQYF.